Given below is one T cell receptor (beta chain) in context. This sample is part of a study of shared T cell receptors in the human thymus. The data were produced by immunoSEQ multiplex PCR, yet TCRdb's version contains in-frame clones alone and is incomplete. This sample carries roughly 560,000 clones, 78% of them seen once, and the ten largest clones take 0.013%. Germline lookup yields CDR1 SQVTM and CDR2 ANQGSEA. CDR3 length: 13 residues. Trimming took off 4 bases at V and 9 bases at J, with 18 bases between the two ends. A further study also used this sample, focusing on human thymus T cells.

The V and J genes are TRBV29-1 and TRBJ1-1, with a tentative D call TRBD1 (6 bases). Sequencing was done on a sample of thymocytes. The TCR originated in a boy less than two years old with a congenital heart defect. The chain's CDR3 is CSVVLQGQKKAFF. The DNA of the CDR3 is TGCAGCGTTGTCTTACAGGGTCAGAAAAAAGCTTTCTTT.